This T cell receptor (beta chain) is from a study of vaccination effects on CD4 cells after COVID-19. Overall study context: Either the BNT162b2 or mRNA-1273 vaccine was given to participants in two doses.

Details on this clone: Its cognate antigen is unknown.

The germline CDR1 and CDR2 sequences are LGHDT and YNNKEL (reference sequence). Trimming took 4 bases from V and 9 from J, leaving 10 bases between them. The CDR3 sequence is 12 residues long. Before any sequencing was done, the ViraFEST assay used viral peptide pools to expand antigen-specific CD4+ T cells. Cells that had been cultured for nine to eleven days were the source of isolated CD4+ T cells. According to the study, vaccine recipients showed no prior SARS-CoV-2 infection and negative nucleocapsid antibodies. Libraries were prepared by immunoSEQ multiplex PCR; TCRdb keeps only in-frame clonotypes and omits some of them. This table has 20,000 to 25,000 clones, about 63% appearing once. General study points: Both infection-induced and vaccine-induced clones contracted markedly at late post-vaccination timepoints.

The clonotype originates from a human donor who received a COVID-19 vaccine. The chain has TRBV3-1 (or the pseudogene TRBV3-2) and TRBJ2-1, with D uncertain. This sample comprised CD4+ T cells from PBMCs cultured with HCoV-NL63 spike peptides, obtained before COVID-19 vaccination. The CDR3, as DNA: TGTGCCAGCAGCCCACACCTTAGTGAGCAGTTCTTC. This gives the protein CASSPHLSEQFF.